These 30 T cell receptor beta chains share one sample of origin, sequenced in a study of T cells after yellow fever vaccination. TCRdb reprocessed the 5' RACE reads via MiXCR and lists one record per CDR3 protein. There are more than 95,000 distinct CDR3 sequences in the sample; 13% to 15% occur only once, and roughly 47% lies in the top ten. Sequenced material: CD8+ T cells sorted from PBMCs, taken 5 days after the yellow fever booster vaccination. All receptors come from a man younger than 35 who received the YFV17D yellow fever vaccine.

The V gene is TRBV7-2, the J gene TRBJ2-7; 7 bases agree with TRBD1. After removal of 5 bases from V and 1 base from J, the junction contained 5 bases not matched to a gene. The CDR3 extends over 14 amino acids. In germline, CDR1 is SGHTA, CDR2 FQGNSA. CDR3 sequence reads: CASSLRDSSYEQYV. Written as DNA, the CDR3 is TGTGCCAGCAGCCTCAGGGACAGTTCCTACGAGCAGTACGTC.

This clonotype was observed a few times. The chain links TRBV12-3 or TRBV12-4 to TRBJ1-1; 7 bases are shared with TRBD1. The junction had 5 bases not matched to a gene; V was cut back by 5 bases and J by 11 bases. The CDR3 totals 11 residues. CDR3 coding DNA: TGTGCCAGCAGTGACAGGGATACGGCTTTCTTT. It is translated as CASSDRDTAFF.

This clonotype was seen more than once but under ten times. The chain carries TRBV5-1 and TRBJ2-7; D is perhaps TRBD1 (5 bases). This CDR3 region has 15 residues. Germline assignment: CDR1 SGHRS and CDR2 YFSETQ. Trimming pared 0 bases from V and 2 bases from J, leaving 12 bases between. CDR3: CASSLAQGATYEQYF. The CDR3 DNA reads TGCGCCAGCAGCTTGGCCCAGGGCGCGACCTACGAGCAGTACTTC.

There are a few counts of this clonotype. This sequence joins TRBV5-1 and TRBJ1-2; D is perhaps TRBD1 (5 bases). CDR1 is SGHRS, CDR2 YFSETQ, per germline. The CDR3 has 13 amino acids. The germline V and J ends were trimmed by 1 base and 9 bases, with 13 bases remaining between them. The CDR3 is CASSLLGEGRYTF. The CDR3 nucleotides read TGCGCCAGCAGCTTGTTAGGGGAAGGGCGCTACACCTTC.

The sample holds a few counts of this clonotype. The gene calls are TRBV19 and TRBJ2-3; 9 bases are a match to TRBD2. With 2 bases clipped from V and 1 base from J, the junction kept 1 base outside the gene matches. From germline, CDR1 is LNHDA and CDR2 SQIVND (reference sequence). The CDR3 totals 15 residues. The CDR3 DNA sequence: TGTGCCAGTAGTATACGACTAGCGGGCACAGATACGCAGTATTTT. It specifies CASSIRLAGTDTQYF.

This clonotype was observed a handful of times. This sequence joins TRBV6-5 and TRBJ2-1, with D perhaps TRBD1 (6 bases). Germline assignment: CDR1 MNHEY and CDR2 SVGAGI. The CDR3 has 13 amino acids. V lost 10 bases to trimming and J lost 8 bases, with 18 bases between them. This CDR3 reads CATTRGTSHEQFF. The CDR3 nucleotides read TGTGCCACCACGAGGGGGACATCCCATGAGCAGTTCTTC.

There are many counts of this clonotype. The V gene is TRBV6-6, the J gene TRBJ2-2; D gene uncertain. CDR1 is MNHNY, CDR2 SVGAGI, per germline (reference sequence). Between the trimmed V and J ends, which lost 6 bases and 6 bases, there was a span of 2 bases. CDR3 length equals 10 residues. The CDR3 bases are TGTGCCAGCAGATCCGGGGAGCTGTTTTTT. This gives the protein CASRSGELFF.

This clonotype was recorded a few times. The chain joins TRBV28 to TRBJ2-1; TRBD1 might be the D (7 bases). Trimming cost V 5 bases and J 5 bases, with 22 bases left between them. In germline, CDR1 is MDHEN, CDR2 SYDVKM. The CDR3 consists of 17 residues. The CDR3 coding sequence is TGTGCCAGCAGTCTTCTTTTACAGGGGTTAGCGGACAATGAGCAGTTCTTC. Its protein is CASSLLLQGLADNEQFF.

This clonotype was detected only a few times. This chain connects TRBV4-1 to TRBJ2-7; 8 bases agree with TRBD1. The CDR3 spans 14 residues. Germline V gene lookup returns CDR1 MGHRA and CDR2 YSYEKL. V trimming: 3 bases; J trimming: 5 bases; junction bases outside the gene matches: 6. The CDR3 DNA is TGCGCCAGCAGCCATGGACAGGGTGGCCACGAGCAGTACTTC. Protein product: CASSHGQGGHEQYF.

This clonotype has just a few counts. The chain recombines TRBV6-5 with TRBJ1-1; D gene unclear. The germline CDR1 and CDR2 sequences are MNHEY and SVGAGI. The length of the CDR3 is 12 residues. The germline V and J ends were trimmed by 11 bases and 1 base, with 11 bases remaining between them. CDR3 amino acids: CACRHKNTEAFF. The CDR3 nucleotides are TGTGCCTGTCGCCATAAGAACACTGAAGCTTTCTTT.

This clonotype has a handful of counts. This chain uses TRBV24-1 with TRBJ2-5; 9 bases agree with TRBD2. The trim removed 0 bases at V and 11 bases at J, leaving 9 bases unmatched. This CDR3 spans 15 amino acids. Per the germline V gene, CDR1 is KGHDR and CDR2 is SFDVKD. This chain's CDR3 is CATSDLLETSGVQYF. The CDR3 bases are TGTGCCACCAGTGATTTGCTGGAGACTAGCGGCGTACAGTACTTC.

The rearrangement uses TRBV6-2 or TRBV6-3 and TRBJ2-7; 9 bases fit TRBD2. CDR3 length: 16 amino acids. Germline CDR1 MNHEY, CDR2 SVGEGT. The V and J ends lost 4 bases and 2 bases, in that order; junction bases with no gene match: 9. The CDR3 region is CASSFDQVAGAYEQYF. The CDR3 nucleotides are TGTGCCAGCAGTTTCGACCAGGTAGCGGGGGCCTACGAGCAGTACTTC.

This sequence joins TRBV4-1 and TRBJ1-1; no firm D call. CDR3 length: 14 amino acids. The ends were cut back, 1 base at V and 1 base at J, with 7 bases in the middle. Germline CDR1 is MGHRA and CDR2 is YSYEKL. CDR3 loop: CASSQGLGNTEAFF. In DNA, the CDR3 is TGCGCCAGCAGCCAAGGTCTGGGGAACACTGAAGCTTTCTTT.

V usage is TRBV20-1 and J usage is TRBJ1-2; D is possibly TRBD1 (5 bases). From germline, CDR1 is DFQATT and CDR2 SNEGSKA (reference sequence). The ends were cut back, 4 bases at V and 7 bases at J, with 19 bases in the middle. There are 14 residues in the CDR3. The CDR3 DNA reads TGCAGTGCTACTAACTCGCAGGGCGGTAGTGGCTACACCTTC. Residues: CSATNSQGGSGYTF.

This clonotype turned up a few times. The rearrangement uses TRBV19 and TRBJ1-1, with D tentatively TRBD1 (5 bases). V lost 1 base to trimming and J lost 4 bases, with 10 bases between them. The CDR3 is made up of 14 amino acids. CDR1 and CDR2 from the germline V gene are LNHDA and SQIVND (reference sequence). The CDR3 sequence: CASSIAGVGTEAFF. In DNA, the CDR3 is TGTGCCAGTAGTATAGCGGGGGTCGGCACTGAAGCTTTCTTT.

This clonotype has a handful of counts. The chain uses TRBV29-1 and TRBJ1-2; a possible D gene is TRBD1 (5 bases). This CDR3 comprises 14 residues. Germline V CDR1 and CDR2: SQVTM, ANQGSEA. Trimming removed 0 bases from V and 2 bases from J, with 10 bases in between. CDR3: CSVEDQEGNYGYTF. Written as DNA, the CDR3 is TGCAGCGTTGAAGATCAGGAGGGGAACTATGGCTACACCTTC.

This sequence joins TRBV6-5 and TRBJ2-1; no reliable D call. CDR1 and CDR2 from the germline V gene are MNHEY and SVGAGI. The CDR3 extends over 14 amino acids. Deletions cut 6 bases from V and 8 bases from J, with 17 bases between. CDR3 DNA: TGTGCCAGCAGCTCCATAGAGATGTCCTATGAGCAGTTCTTC. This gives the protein CASSSIEMSYEQFF.

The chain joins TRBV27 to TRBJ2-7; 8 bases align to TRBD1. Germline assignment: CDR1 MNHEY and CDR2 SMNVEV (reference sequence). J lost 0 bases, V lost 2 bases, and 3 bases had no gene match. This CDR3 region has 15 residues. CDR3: CASSLSGQGSYEQYF. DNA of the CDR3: TGTGCCAGCAGTTTAAGTGGACAGGGCTCCTACGAGCAGTACTTC.

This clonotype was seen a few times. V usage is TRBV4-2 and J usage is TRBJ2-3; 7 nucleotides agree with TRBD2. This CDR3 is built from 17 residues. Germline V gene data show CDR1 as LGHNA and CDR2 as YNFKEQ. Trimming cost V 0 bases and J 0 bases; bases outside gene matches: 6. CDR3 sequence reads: CASSQDLAAISTDTQYF. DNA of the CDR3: TGTGCCAGCAGCCAAGATCTAGCGGCGATAAGCACAGATACGCAGTATTTT.

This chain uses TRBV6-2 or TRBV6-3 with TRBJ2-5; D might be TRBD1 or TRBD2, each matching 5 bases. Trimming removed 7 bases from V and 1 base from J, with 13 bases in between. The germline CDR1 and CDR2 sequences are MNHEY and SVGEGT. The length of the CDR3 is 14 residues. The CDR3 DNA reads TGTGCCAGCACCAGGGACCGCTCCCAAGAGACCCAGTACTTC. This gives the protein CASTRDRSQETQYF.

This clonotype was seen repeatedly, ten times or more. CDR3 protein: CSVQTGGSSYEQYF. In DNA form, the CDR3 reads TGCAGCGTGCAAACAGGGGGAAGCTCCTACGAGCAGTACTTC. This rearrangement joins TRBV29-1 to TRBJ2-7, with TRBD1 matching 8 bases. The CDR3 runs 14 residues. The junction had 7 bases not matched to a gene; V was cut back by 6 bases and J by 0 bases. Germline lookup yields CDR1 SQVTM and CDR2 ANQGSEA.

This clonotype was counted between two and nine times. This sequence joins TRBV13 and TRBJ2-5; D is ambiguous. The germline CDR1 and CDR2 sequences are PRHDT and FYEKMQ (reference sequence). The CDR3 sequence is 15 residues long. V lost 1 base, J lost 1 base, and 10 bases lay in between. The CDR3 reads CASSLEHGIQETQYF. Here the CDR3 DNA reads TGTGCCAGCAGCTTAGAACACGGAATCCAAGAGACCCAGTACTTC.

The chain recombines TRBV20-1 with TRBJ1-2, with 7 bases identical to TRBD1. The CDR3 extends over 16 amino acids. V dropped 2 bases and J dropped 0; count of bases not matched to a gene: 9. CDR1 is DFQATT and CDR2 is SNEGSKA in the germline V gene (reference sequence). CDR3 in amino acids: CSARPLTGAANYGYTF. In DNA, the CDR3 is TGCAGTGCTAGACCTCTAACAGGGGCAGCTAACTATGGCTACACCTTC.

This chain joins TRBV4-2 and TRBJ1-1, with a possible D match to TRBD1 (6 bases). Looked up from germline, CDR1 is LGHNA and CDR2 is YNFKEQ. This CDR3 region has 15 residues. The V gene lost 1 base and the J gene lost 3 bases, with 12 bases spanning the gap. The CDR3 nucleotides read TGTGCCAGCAGCCAAGCGGAGGGGGGAGACACTGAAGCTTTCTTT. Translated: CASSQAEGGDTEAFF.

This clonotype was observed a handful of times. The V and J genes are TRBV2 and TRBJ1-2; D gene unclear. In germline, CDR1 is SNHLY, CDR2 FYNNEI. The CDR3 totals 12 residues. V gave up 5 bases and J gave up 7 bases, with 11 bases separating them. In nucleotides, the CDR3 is TGTGCCAGCAGTTTGGCTACGCGTGGCTACACCTTC. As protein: CASSLATRGYTF.

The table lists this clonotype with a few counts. CDR3 sequence: CASSQPDTYNEKLFF. CDR3 nucleotides: TGTGCCAGCAGCCAGCCCGACACCTACAATGAAAAACTGTTTTTT. The chain joins TRBV4-2 to TRBJ1-4; no reliable D call. Per germline, CDR1 LGHNA and CDR2 YNFKEQ. Trimming shortened V by 3 bases and J by 5 bases, and 13 bases separated the two germline ends. CDR3 size: 15 residues.

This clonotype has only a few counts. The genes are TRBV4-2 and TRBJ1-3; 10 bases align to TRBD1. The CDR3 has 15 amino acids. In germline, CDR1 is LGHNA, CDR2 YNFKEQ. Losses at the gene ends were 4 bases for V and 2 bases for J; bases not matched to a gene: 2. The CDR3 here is CASSPGTGAGNTIYF. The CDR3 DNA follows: TGTGCCAGCAGCCCTGGGACAGGGGCTGGAAACACCATATATTTT.

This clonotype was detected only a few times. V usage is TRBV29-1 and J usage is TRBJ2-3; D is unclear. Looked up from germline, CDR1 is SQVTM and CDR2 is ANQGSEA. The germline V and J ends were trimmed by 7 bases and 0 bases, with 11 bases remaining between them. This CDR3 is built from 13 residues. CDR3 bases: TGCAGCGCTGACGGTCTGAGCACAGATACGCAGTATTTT. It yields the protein CSADGLSTDTQYF.

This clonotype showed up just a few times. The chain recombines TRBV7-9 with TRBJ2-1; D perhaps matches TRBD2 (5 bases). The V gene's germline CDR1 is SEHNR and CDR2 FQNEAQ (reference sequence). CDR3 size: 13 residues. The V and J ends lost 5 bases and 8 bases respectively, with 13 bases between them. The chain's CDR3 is CASSRQLVHEQFF. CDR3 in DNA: TGTGCCAGCAGCAGGCAACTAGTCCATGAGCAGTTCTTC.

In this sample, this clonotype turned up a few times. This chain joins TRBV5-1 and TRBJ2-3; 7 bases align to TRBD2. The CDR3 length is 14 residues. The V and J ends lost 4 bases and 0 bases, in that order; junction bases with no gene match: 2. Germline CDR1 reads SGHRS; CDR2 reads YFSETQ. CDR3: CASSQGGSTDTQYF. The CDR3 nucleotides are TGCGCCAGCAGCCAGGGAGGGAGCACAGATACGCAGTATTTT. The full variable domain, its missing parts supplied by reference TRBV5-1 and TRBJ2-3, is KAGVTQTPRYLIKTRGQQVTLSCSPISGHRSVSWYQQTPGQGLQFLFEYFSETQRNKGNFPGRFSGRQFSNSRSEMNVSTLELGDSALYLCASSQGGSTDTQYFGPGTRLTVL.